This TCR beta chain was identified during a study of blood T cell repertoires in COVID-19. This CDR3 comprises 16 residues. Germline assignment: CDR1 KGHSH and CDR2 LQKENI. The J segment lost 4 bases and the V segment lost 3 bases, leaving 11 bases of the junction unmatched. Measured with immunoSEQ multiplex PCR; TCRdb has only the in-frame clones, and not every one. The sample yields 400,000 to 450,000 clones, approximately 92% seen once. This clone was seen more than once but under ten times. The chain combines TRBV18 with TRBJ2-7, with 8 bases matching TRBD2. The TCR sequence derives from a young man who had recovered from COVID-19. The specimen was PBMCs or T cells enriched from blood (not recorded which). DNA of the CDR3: TGTGCCAGCTCACCCCCCCACAGCGGGAGAGGGTACGAGCAGTACTTC. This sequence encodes CASSPPHSGRGYEQYF.